Each of the 13 T cell receptor beta chains below was sequenced from the same sample in a study of cytomegalovirus exposure and HLA in healthy donors. Primers: 60 Vbeta forward and 13 Jbeta reverse. The method was immunoSEQ multiplex PCR; TCRdb's version includes in-frame clones alone and lacks a portion of them. The data contain about 130,000 clones, more than 80% of them singletons. Input material: PBMCs. Receptor source: a woman aged 30 to 39 in good health and CMV-seropositive.

About this clone: Mismatch with germline at one junction end may stem from a read error. This sequence joins TRBV5-4 and TRBJ2-1; 9 bases are a match to TRBD2. Germline CDR1 is SGHNT and CDR2 is YYREEE (reference sequence). The CDR3 runs to 12 residues. For the CDR3, the DNA is TGTGCCAGCAGCTTGGGACTAGCGGCCGTGATCTTC. Amino acids: CASSLGLAAVIF.

The chain joins TRBV7-3 to TRBJ2-7; 7 bases map to TRBD2. Germline V lookup: CDR1 SGHTA, CDR2 FQGTGA. The CDR3 sequence is 16 residues long. After removal of 8 bases from V and 2 bases from J, the junction contained 15 bases not matched to a gene. DNA for the CDR3: TGTGCCAGCTGGTCTAGCGGAGGTCGAGTCCCCTACGAGCAGTACTTC. Encoded protein: CASWSSGGRVPYEQYF.

The gene calls are TRBV5-1 and TRBJ1-5, with 9 bases aligning to TRBD1. Germline CDR1 reads SGHRS; CDR2 reads YFSETQ. The length of the CDR3 is 15 residues. V lost 0 bases to trimming and J lost 5 bases; unmatched junction nucleotides: 3. In DNA form, the CDR3 reads TGCGCCAGCAGCTTGGGGACAGGGGATCATCAGCCCCAGCATTTT. Residues: CASSLGTGDHQPQHF.

In this sample, this clone turned up a few times. The genes are TRBV19 and TRBJ1-2; D gene ambiguous. With 1 base removed from V and 13 bases from J, the gap between germline ends came to 13 bases. Per the germline V gene, CDR1 is LNHDA and CDR2 is SQIVND (reference sequence). There are 12 residues in the CDR3. The CDR3 DNA reads as TGTGCCAGTAGTATAGGTGGACTGACCTCCACCTTC. Translation: CASSIGGLTSTF.

The chain couples TRBV6-5 to TRBJ1-4; weak D call: TRBD1 (6 bases). With 6 bases removed from V and 8 bases from J, the gap between germline ends came to 10 bases. Looked up from germline, CDR1 is MNHEY and CDR2 is SVGAGI. The CDR3 has 12 residues. CDR3 DNA sequence: TGTGCCAGCAGGGACAGCTTAGAAAAACTGTTTTTT. Translating it yields CASRDSLEKLFF.

The chain links TRBV19 to TRBJ1-1; D might be TRBD1 (6 bases). The germline V gene has CDR1 LNHDA and CDR2 SQIVND (reference sequence). Trimming stripped 11 bases from V and 0 bases from J, with 16 bases between. CDR3 size: 14 residues. CDR3 sequence (DNA): TGTGCCGCTGGAGGGGGGGGGATGAACACTGAAGCTTTCTTT. Its protein is CAAGGGGMNTEAFF.

The V gene is TRBV19, the J gene TRBJ2-7; the match to TRBD2 covers 14 bases. V lost 6 bases to trimming and J lost 5 bases; unmatched junction nucleotides: 6. The CDR3 consists of 15 residues. Germline-derived CDR1 and CDR2 are LNHDA and SQIVND (reference sequence). The CDR3 DNA is TGTGCCAGTAGGGGGACTAGCGGGGGTCGGGACGAGCAGTACTTC. Translating gives CASRGTSGGRDEQYF.

The sample holds one count of this clone. The chain joins TRBV5-6 to TRBJ2-1, with D possibly TRBD2 on 5 matching bases. Germline V gene lookup returns CDR1 SGHDT and CDR2 YYEEEE. The CDR3 extends over 14 amino acids. Trimming pared 1 base from V and 7 bases from J, leaving 12 bases between. The CDR3 region is CASSLWELVNEQFF. The CDR3 DNA reads as TGTGCCAGCAGCTTGTGGGAGCTGGTGAATGAGCAGTTCTTC. The variable domain in full, with the rest retrieved from reference TRBV5-6 and TRBJ2-1, is DAGVTQSPTHLIKTRGQQVTLRCSPKSGHDTVSWYQQALGQGPQFIFQYYEEEERQRGNFPDRFSGHQFPNYSSELNVNALLLGDSALYLCASSLWELVNEQFFGPGTRLTVL.

V usage is TRBV4-1 and J usage is TRBJ2-3; TRBD2 aligns across 13 bases. Trimming at V came to 2 bases and at J to 3 bases, leaving 8 bases not matched to a gene. The CDR3 runs to 18 residues. Germline CDR1 and CDR2: MGHRA and YSYEKL. The CDR3 spells CASSQLPGLAGITDTQYF. The DNA of the CDR3 is TGCGCCAGCAGCCAACTGCCGGGACTAGCGGGAATTACAGATACGCAGTATTTT.

The CDR3 loop is CASSLAGVSGEKLFF. In DNA, the CDR3 is TGCGCCAGCAGCTTGGCCGGGGTCAGCGGTGAAAAACTGTTTTTT. The chain couples TRBV5-1 to TRBJ1-4; D unclear. Trimming cost V 0 bases and J 7 bases, with 13 bases left between them. In germline, CDR1 is SGHRS, CDR2 YFSETQ. The CDR3 runs 15 residues.

V gene TRBV28 combines with J gene TRBJ1-3; D is undetermined. The CDR3 extends over 14 amino acids. Germline V gives CDR1 MDHEN, CDR2 SYDVKM. V gave up 3 bases and J gave up 1 base, with 7 bases separating them. The chain's CDR3 is CASSFSSSGNTIYF. The CDR3 DNA follows: TGTGCCAGCAGTTTTTCTTCTTCTGGAAACACCATATATTTT.

In its sample, this clone was seen once. The CDR3: CAISDRGGMNTEAFF. DNA of the CDR3: TGTGCCATCTCGGACAGGGGAGGCATGAACACTGAAGCTTTCTTT. The J gene is TRBJ1-1, the V gene TRBV10-3; 9 nucleotides line up with TRBD1. The V segment lost 8 bases and the J segment 0 bases; nucleotides outside the gene matches: 7. Germline V CDR1 and CDR2: ENHRY, SYGVKD. This CDR3 is 15 amino acids long.

V gene TRBV9 combines with J gene TRBJ1-3, with a weak D call TRBD1 (5 bases). Germline V gene sequence: CDR1 SGDLS, CDR2 YYNGEE. With 4 bases removed from V and 3 bases from J, the gap between germline ends came to 11 bases. The CDR3 spans 14 residues. The CDR3 here is CASSLQQDGNTIYF. The CDR3, as DNA: TGTGCCAGCAGCCTCCAACAGGATGGAAACACCATATATTTT.